The present entry profiles one TCR beta chain with its context. Its antigen is still unknown. This sample is part of a study of blood T cells in healthy people across ages. The CDR3 spans 14 residues. Germline values: CDR1 GTSNPN, CDR2 SVGIG (reference sequence). The V gene end was trimmed by 2 bases and the J gene end by 6 bases; junction bases not matched to a gene: 3. Study conclusions and caveats: Nothing was known about donor CMV status, and this possibly confounded expanded clonotype changes.

A second PCR, run for about 6 to 11 cycles, used a sample-barcoded 5' primer plus a J-beta primer mix. A single record per CDR3 protein comes from TCRdb applying MiXCR to the 5' RACE reads. Among 800,000 to 950,000 distinct CDR3 sequences, under 35% were seen once, and the ten largest hold about 9.4%. These records were also assigned to another study, of T cells of mothers and their children.

Source material: blood. This TCR came from a middle-aged woman in good health. The chain recombines TRBV30 with TRBJ1-5; 11 nucleotides agree with TRBD1. The CDR3 coding sequence is TGTGCCTGGAGTCCGGACAGGGGGCTTCAGCCCCAGCATTTT. Translation: CAWSPDRGLQPQHF.